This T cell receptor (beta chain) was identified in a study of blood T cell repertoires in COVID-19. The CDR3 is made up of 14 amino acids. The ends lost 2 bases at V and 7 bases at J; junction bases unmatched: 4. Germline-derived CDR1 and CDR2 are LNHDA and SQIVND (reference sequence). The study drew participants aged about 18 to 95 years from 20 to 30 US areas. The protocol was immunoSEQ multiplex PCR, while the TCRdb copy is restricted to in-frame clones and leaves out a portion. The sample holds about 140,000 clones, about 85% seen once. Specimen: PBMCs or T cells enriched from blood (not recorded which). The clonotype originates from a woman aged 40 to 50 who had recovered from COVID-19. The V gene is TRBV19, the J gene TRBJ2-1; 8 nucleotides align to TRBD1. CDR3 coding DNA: TGTGCCAGTAGTATACAGGGGGCGAGGAATGAGCAGTTCTTC. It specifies CASSIQGARNEQFF. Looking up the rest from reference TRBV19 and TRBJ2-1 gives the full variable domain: DGGITQSPKYLFRKEGQNVTLSCEQNLNHDAMYWYRQDPGQGLRLIYYSQIVNDFQKGDIAEGYSVSREKKESFPLTVTSAQKNPTAFYLCASSIQGARNEQFFGPGTRLTVL.